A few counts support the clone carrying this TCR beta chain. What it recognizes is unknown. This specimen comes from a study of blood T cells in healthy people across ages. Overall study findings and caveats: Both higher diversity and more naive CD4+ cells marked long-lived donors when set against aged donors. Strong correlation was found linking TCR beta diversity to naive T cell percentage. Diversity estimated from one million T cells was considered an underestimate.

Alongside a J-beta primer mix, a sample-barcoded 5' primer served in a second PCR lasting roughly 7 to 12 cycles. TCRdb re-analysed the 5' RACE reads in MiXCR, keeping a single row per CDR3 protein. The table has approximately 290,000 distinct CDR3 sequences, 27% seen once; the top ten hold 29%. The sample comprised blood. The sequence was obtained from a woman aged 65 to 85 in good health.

The CDR3 loop reads CSAPILAGGGDTQYF. The CDR3 DNA reads TGCAGTGCTCCCATTCTAGCGGGAGGGGGAGATACGCAGTATTTT. The chain joins TRBV20-1 to TRBJ2-3; 12 positions agree with TRBD2. Unmatched junction bases numbered 8, after V lost 5 bases and J lost 5 bases. Germline V CDR1 and CDR2: DFQATT, SNEGSKA (reference sequence). The CDR3 extends over 15 amino acids.